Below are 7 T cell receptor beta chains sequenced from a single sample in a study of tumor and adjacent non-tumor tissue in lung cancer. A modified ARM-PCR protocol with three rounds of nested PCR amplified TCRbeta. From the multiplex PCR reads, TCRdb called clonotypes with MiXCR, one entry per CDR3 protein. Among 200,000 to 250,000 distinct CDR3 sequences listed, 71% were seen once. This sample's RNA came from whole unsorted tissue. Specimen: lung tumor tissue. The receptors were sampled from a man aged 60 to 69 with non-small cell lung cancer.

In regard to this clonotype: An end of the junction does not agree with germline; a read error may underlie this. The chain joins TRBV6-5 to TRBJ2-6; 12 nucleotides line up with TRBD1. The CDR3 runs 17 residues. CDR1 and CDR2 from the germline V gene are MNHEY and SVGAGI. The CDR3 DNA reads TGTGCCAGCAGTTTCGGGACAGGGGGCTCTGGGGCCAACGTCATGGGTTTC. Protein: CASSFGTGGSGANVMGF.

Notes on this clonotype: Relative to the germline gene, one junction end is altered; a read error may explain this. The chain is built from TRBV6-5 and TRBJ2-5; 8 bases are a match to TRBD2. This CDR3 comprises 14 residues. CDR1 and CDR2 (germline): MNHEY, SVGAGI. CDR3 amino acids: CASNDTWTAGGHCF. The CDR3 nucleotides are TGTGCCAGCAATGATACCTGGACCGCGGGGGGCCATTGCTTC.

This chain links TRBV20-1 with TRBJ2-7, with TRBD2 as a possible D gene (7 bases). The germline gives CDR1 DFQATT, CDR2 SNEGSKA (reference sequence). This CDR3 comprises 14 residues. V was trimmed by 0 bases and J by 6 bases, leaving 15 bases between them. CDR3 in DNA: TGCAGTGCTAGAGATCGAGGGAGGGGGAGCGAGCAGTACTTC. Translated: CSARDRGRGSEQYF.

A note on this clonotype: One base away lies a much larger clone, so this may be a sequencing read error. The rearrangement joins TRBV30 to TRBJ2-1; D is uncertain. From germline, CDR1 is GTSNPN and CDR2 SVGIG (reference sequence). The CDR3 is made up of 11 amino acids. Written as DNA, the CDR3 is TGTGTCTGGAGTAAGGGCAATGAGCAGTTCTTC. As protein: CVWSKGNEQFF.

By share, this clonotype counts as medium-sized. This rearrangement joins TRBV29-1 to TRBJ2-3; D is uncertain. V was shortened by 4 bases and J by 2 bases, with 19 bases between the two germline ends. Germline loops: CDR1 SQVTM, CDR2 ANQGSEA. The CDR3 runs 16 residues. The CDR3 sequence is CSVGGTASQPTDTQYF. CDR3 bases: TGCAGCGTTGGTGGAACTGCCTCTCAACCCACAGATACGCAGTATTTT.

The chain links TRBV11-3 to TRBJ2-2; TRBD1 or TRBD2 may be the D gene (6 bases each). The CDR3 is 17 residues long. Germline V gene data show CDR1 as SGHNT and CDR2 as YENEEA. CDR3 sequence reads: CAGSPAGGGTYTGELFF. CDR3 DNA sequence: TGTGCTGGCAGCCCAGCCGGAGGGGGTACTTACACCGGGGAGCTGTTTTTT.

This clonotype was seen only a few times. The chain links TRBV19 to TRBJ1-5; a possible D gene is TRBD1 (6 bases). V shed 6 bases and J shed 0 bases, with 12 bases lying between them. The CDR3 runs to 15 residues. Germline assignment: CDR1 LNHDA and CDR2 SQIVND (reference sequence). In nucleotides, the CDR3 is TGTGCCAGTAGCCCCACAGGGTATAGCAATCAGCCCCAGCATTTT. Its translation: CASSPTGYSNQPQHF.